The 9 T cell receptor beta chains listed next were all sequenced from one sample in a study of T cell responses to AZD1222 COVID-19 vaccine. Sequencing was performed with immunoSEQ multiplex PCR; in TCRdb, only in-frame clones are kept and a portion is missing. The sample carries about 96,000 clones, roughly 90% recorded once. This material consisted of peripheral blood, taken on day 0 of AZD1222 vaccination. The receptors come from an adult in good health.

V gene TRBV21-1 combines with J gene TRBJ2-5; whether TRBD2, the table's D call, matches the DNA was not checked. TRBV21-1 is noted as a pseudogene. The CDR3 runs 18 residues. CDR3: CASSKRGSGSWRGETQYF. The CDR3 DNA sequence: TGTGCCAGCAGCAAAAGGGGTAGCGGGAGCTGGCGCGGGGAGACCCAGTACTTC.

V is TRBV4-3 and J is TRBJ2-2; the D gene is possibly TRBD2 (6 bases). There are 15 residues in the CDR3. The V gene's germline CDR1 is LGHNA and CDR2 YSLEER. Trimming left V 1 base short and J 0 bases short, with 6 bases between. The DNA for the CDR3 is TGCGCCAGCAGCCAAGCGGGAGCGAACACCGGGGAGCTGTTTTTT. Protein: CASSQAGANTGELFF.

CDR3 protein: CASSIWGQGTYEQYF. CDR3 coding DNA: TGTGCCAGTAGTATCTGGGGACAGGGGACCTACGAGCAGTACTTC. This chain links TRBV19 with TRBJ2-7; 10 bases match TRBD1. V lost 3 bases and J lost 2; bases outside the gene matches: 4. The germline CDR1 and CDR2 sequences are LNHDA and SQIVND (reference sequence). This CDR3 comprises 15 residues.

The rearrangement links TRBV5-1 to TRBJ2-2; 13 nucleotides align to TRBD2. The ends lost 7 bases at V and 4 bases at J; junction bases unmatched: 4. The germline V gene has CDR1 SGHRS and CDR2 YFSETQ. The CDR3 contains 15 residues. CDR3 nucleotide sequence: TGCGCCAGCCAAGGACTAGCGGGAGTCACCGGGGAGCTGTTTTTT. It yields the protein CASQGLAGVTGELFF.

This chain joins TRBV11-2 and TRBJ1-2; no clear D. Germline lookup yields CDR1 SGHAT and CDR2 FQNNGV. Trimming took off 4 bases at V and 0 bases at J, with 6 bases between the two ends. There are 13 residues in the CDR3. The CDR3 reads CASSSLANYGYTF. CDR3 bases: TGTGCCAGCAGCTCTCTAGCTAACTATGGCTACACCTTC.

The chain uses TRBV7-9 and TRBJ2-1; TRBD1 matches at 9 bases. Germline V gene lookup returns CDR1 SEHNR and CDR2 FQNEAQ (reference sequence). Trimming at V came to 6 bases and at J to 4 bases, leaving 7 bases not matched to a gene. This CDR3 is built from 15 residues. The CDR3 protein is CASSTGTGNYNEQFF. For the CDR3, the DNA is TGTGCCAGCAGTACCGGGACAGGGAATTACAATGAGCAGTTCTTC. The complete variable domain, with remaining parts taken from reference TRBV7-9 and TRBJ2-1, reads DTGVSQNPRHKITKRGQNVTFRCDPISEHNRLYWYRQTLGQGPEFLTYFQNEAQLEKSRLLSDRFSAERPKGSFSTLEIQRTEQGDSAMYLCASSTGTGNYNEQFFGPGTRLTVL.

The chain combines TRBV13 with TRBJ1-2, with TRBD1 matching 8 bases. The CDR3 spans 15 residues. CDR1 PRHDT and CDR2 FYEKMQ come from the germline V gene (reference sequence). Trimming cost V 0 bases and J 3 bases; bases outside gene matches: 3. The CDR3 coding sequence is TGTGCCAGCAGCTTAGGGCAGGGGGCCGACTATGGCTACACCTTC. Translated: CASSLGQGADYGYTF.

The rearrangement joins TRBV7-9 to TRBJ1-5, with 10 bases matching TRBD1. V was pared by 5 bases and J by 5 bases, with 9 bases of the junction left unmatched. Germline CDR1 SEHNR, CDR2 FQNEAQ (reference sequence). CDR3 length: 16 amino acids. The CDR3 nucleotides are TGTGCCAGCAGCCAACTAGAGACAGGGGGCGATCAGCCCCAGCATTTT. This translates into CASSQLETGGDQPQHF.

This chain joins TRBV4-1 and TRBJ1-2, with D maybe TRBD1 (5 bases). The CDR3 has 14 amino acids. Looked up from germline, CDR1 is MGHRA and CDR2 is YSYEKL. The germline V and J ends were trimmed by 1 base and 6 bases, with 12 bases remaining between them. The chain's CDR3 is CASSQVGRVDGYTF. DNA of the CDR3: TGCGCCAGCAGCCAAGTAGGCAGGGTCGATGGCTACACCTTC.